Below are 16 T cell receptor beta chains sequenced from a single sample in a study of Ad26.COV2.S vaccination and SARS-CoV-2 variants. The table came from immunoSEQ multiplex PCR; TCRdb's copy has only in-frame clones and leaves some out. The profile shows about 460,000 clones, roughly nine tenths of them singletons. The treatment is: 15 to 20 received Ad26.COV2.S at low or high dose, single or two shots; roughly five received placebo; per-sample allocation not given. Each sample was drawn 63 days after the first injection (of vaccine or placebo). The source material was peripheral blood, sampled in a trial of Ad26.COV2.S vaccine versus placebo. All receptors derive from a person aged 18-65 years who received the Ad26.COV2.S COVID-19 vaccine or a placebo.

V and J are TRBV4-1 and TRBJ1-2; D ambiguous. V dropped 2 bases and J dropped 0 bases, with 19 bases sitting between them. The length of the CDR3 is 18 residues. CDR1 and CDR2 from the germline V gene are MGHRA and YSYEKL. The CDR3 coding sequence is TGCGCCAGCAGCCAATCTAGGACCGGAAGAGCTACTAACTATGGCTACACCTTC. Translating gives CASSQSRTGRATNYGYTF.

The chain combines TRBV19 with TRBJ2-1; the D gene is possibly TRBD1 (6 bases). CDR3 size: 14 residues. V lost 2 bases, J lost 3 bases, and 8 bases lay in between. CDR1 and CDR2 (germline): LNHDA, SQIVND (reference sequence). CDR3 region: CASSIRDNYNEQFF. Written as DNA, the CDR3 is TGTGCCAGTAGTATAAGGGACAACTACAATGAGCAGTTCTTC.

The rearrangement links TRBV28 to TRBJ1-1; unclear D gene. Deletions cut 3 bases from V and 3 bases from J, with 8 bases between. CDR1 and CDR2 from the germline V gene are MDHEN and SYDVKM. The CDR3 totals 13 residues. CDR3 nucleotide sequence: TGTGCCAGCAGTTTTGGTGGGGACACTGAAGCTTTCTTT. Its translation is CASSFGGDTEAFF.

The chain is built from TRBV12-3 or TRBV12-4 and TRBJ1-2; D unresolved. Trimming took off 5 bases at V and 1 base at J, with 2 bases between the two ends. CDR3 size: 11 residues. CDR3 sequence reads: CASSVNYGYTF. The CDR3 DNA reads TGTGCCAGCAGTGTTAACTATGGCTACACCTTC.

The chain is built from TRBV4-3 and TRBJ1-2, with a weak D call TRBD1 (6 bases). CDR3 length equals 16 residues. V was trimmed by 2 bases and J by 3 bases, leaving 16 bases between them. Germline assignment: CDR1 LGHNA and CDR2 YSLEER. Here the CDR3 reads CASSQIAATGHYGYTF. The CDR3 DNA follows: TGCGCCAGCAGCCAAATCGCGGCTACAGGGCACTATGGCTACACCTTC.

This chain connects TRBV19 to TRBJ2-7; 8 bases agree with TRBD1. CDR1 LNHDA and CDR2 SQIVND come from the germline V gene (reference sequence). Trimming cost V 4 bases and J 3 bases; bases outside gene matches: 8. The CDR3 has 15 amino acids. The CDR3 protein is CASSTRQGKVYEQYF. For the CDR3, the DNA is TGTGCCAGTAGTACCAGACAGGGGAAGGTCTACGAGCAGTACTTC.

The genes are TRBV15 and TRBJ2-1; D is unresolved. V lost 9 bases to trimming and J lost 5 bases, with 20 bases between them. The germline V gene encodes CDR1 LNHNV and CDR2 YYDKDF (reference sequence). The CDR3 sequence is 15 residues long. The DNA of the CDR3 is TGTGCCACTCGGGTCTCAATTGGGAAAAACAATGAGCAGTTCTTC. This encodes CATRVSIGKNNEQFF.

This rearrangement joins TRBV18 to TRBJ1-6; a weak D match, TRBD1 (5 bases). The germline CDR1 and CDR2 sequences are KGHSH and LQKENI. V gave up 6 bases and J gave up 7 bases, with 13 bases separating them. The CDR3 has 14 residues. The CDR3 coding sequence is TGTGCCAGCTCCCACGACAGTCTGAATTCACCCCTCCACTTT. It yields the protein CASSHDSLNSPLHF.

As for this clone: In the same sample, other DNA sequences code for this CDR3. The V gene is TRBV12-3 or TRBV12-4, the J gene TRBJ2-2; no clear D gene. V lost 3 bases, J lost 4 bases, and 6 bases lay in between. This CDR3 has 13 residues. CDR3 residues: CASSLVGTGELFF. CDR3 DNA sequence: TGTGCCAGCAGTTTGGTGGGCACCGGGGAGCTGTTTTTT.

A single count supports this clone. This chain joins TRBV30 and TRBJ1-3; D not resolved. The CDR3 length is 14 residues. V lost 3 bases and J lost 8, with 17 bases in between. Germline values: CDR1 GTSNPN, CDR2 SVGIG (reference sequence). CDR3 residues: CAWSLTGHIDTIYF. CDR3 DNA sequence: TGTGCCTGGAGCCTAACGGGCCATATAGACACCATATATTTT.

This clone has just one count. CDR3 region: CASSQGRGRGPNTEAFF. Here the CDR3 DNA reads TGCGCCAGCAGCCAAGGAAGGGGTAGGGGCCCGAACACTGAAGCTTTCTTT. The V call is TRBV4-1, the J call TRBJ1-1; D may be TRBD1 (5 bases). Germline CDR1 and CDR2: MGHRA and YSYEKL. The CDR3 runs 17 residues. V lost 1 base and J 1 base, leaving 16 bases between the germline ends.

The chain carries TRBV6-6 and TRBJ1-1; D is uncertain. V was shortened by 6 bases and J by 4 bases, with 12 bases between the two germline ends. Germline values: CDR1 MNHNY, CDR2 SVGAGI (reference sequence). The CDR3 is 13 amino acids. The CDR3 coding sequence is TGTGCCAGCAGGCCCACGGCTGGCACTGAAGCTTTCTTT. Its translation is CASRPTAGTEAFF.

The chain links TRBV5-1 to TRBJ2-7; D remains ambiguous. V was cut by 3 bases and J by 0 bases, with 22 bases left in between. CDR3 length: 18 amino acids. Per germline, CDR1 SGHRS and CDR2 YFSETQ. The CDR3 bases are TGCGCCAGCAGCTCAAGAGGAACCGGACGGTATATCTCCTACGAGCAGTACTTC. It codes for CASSSRGTGRYISYEQYF.

The chain combines TRBV18 with TRBJ1-1; D is possibly TRBD1 (6 bases). Germline V gene lookup returns CDR1 KGHSH and CDR2 LQKENI. V lost 3 bases and J 1 base, leaving 12 bases between the germline ends. CDR3 length: 15 residues. The CDR3 protein is CASSPPSDRNTEAFF. Written as DNA, the CDR3 is TGTGCCAGCTCACCCCCATCGGACAGGAACACTGAAGCTTTCTTT.

The chain is built from TRBV7-2 and TRBJ1-5; TRBD1 matches 8 bases. Trimming cost V 5 bases and J 4 bases; bases outside gene matches: 4. CDR3 size: 14 residues. Germline-derived CDR1 and CDR2 are SGHTA and FQGNSA. The CDR3 nucleotides are TGTGCCAGCAGCCCTTGGACAGGGAATCAGCCCCAGCATTTT. It codes for CASSPWTGNQPQHF. Full variable domain (missing parts from reference TRBV7-2 and TRBJ1-5): GAGVSQSPSNKVTEKGKDVELRCDPISGHTALYWYRQSLGQGLEFLIYFQGNSAPDKSGLPSDRFSAERTGGSVSTLTIQRTQQEDSAVYLCASSPWTGNQPQHFGDGTRLSIL.

This chain connects TRBV2 to TRBJ1-1; weak D call: TRBD1 (6 bases). Trimming shortened V by 6 bases and J by 3 bases, and 14 bases separated the two germline ends. CDR3 length equals 14 residues. CDR1 SNHLY and CDR2 FYNNEI come from the germline V gene. The CDR3 DNA sequence: TGTGCCAGCAGGTTCGGGGGCAAGGACACTGAAGCTTTCTTT. Translating it yields CASRFGGKDTEAFF.